Following are 7 T cell receptor beta chains from one sample sequenced in a study of cytomegalovirus exposure and HLA in healthy donors. The PCR made use of 60 Vbeta and 13 Jbeta primers. The protocol was immunoSEQ multiplex PCR, while the TCRdb copy is restricted to in-frame clones and leaves out a portion. This sample yields 100,000 to 150,000 clones, of which about four fifths are seen a single time; approximately 0.99% belongs to the top ten. The sequencing sample was made of PBMCs. The receptor set was obtained from a male donor in good health and CMV-seronegative.

This clone has only a few counts. V and J are TRBV10-2 and TRBJ1-1; possible D gene TRBD1, 6 bases. The CDR3 has 17 residues. Germline CDR1 WSHSY, CDR2 SAAADI. The V end lost 6 bases, the J end lost 4 bases, and 24 bases lay between the germline ends. CDR3 sequence (DNA): TGCGCCAGCAGCCGTACAGGGCTTATCATTGGGGGCACTGAAGCTTTCTTT. This encodes CASSRTGLIIGGTEAFF.

The DNA for the CDR3 is TGCGCCAGCAGCCAAGGGGGCGGTGGCGGGGCTCCACACGAGCAGTACTTC. Translating gives CASSQGGGGGAPHEQYF. The chain employs TRBV4-1 and TRBJ2-7; TRBD2 is a possible D gene (6 bases). The CDR3 has 17 amino acids. The germline gives CDR1 MGHRA, CDR2 YSYEKL. V lost 1 base and J 5 bases, leaving 21 bases between the germline ends.

J is TRBJ2-7 and V is TRBV4-3; D not resolved. V lost 0 bases, J lost 0 bases, and 15 bases lay in between. CDR1 LGHNA and CDR2 YSLEER come from the germline V gene. The CDR3 sequence is 17 residues long. The DNA of the CDR3 is TGCGCCAGCAGCCAAGAGATCGCCGATACAAGCTCCTACGAGCAGTACTTC. Translating it yields CASSQEIADTSSYEQYF.

CDR3 sequence (DNA): TGTGCCATCAGTGAGATACGGACTAGAGAGGGACCTAATGAGCAGTTCTTC. Translated, it gives CAISEIRTREGPNEQFF. The chain uses TRBV10-3 and TRBJ2-1; 7 bases map to TRBD2. CDR3 size: 17 residues. Germline CDR1 and CDR2: ENHRY and SYGVKD. V lost 2 bases to trimming and J lost 7 bases; unmatched junction nucleotides: 14.

In nucleotides, the CDR3 is TGTGCCAGCAGTGAAACTAGCGGGGGGCCTTTAGCCAAAAACATTCAGTACTTC. Its protein product is CASSETSGGPLAKNIQYF. The rearrangement links TRBV2 to TRBJ2-4, with 12 bases lining up with TRBD2. Germline CDR1 is SNHLY and CDR2 is FYNNEI. The trim removed 2 bases at V and 0 bases at J, leaving 5 bases unmatched. The CDR3 has 18 amino acids.

The V call is TRBV7-2, the J call TRBJ1-5, with D uncertain. With 5 bases removed from V and 0 bases from J, the gap between germline ends came to 8 bases. CDR3 length equals 14 residues. Germline CDR1 reads SGHTA; CDR2 reads FQGNSA. CDR3 DNA: TGTGCCAGCAGCCCACAAAATAGCAATCAGCCCCAGCATTTT. Its translation is CASSPQNSNQPQHF.

The rearrangement links TRBV5-1 to TRBJ1-2; 9 nucleotides agree with TRBD1. With V trimmed by 4 bases and J by 8 bases, 6 bases remained unmatched. Germline V gene data show CDR1 as SGHRS and CDR2 as YFSETQ. This CDR3 has 13 residues. CDR3 nucleotides: TGCGCCAGCAGCGTGGGACAGGGTGAGGGCTACACCTTC. It yields the protein CASSVGQGEGYTF. The whole variable domain, remainder taken from reference TRBV5-1 and TRBJ1-2, is KAGVTQTPRYLIKTRGQQVTLSCSPISGHRSVSWYQQTPGQGLQFLFEYFSETQRNKGNFPGRFSGRQFSNSRSEMNVSTLELGDSALYLCASSVGQGEGYTFGSGTRLTVV.